Below, 32 T cell receptor beta chains from the same sample are listed, as sequenced in a study of T cell repertoires in MIS-A myocarditis. Assay: immunoSEQ multiplex PCR; the TCRdb copy retains only in-frame clones and omits some. The sample yields about 10,000 clones, around nine tenths seen once. Sequenced: thoracic lymph node tissue obtained at autopsy. The receptor set was obtained from a young man with fulminant myocarditis from multisystem inflammatory syndrome in adults (MIS-A) after COVID-19.

The chain joins TRBV7-2 to TRBJ2-1; 7 nucleotides match TRBD1. The V gene end was trimmed by 6 bases and the J gene end by 4 bases; junction bases not matched to a gene: 9. The CDR3 has 15 amino acids. The germline gives CDR1 SGHTA, CDR2 FQGNSA. The DNA for the CDR3 is TGTGCCAGCAGTTATACAGGGGTTGTTTACAATGAGCAGTTCTTC. Translating gives CASSYTGVVYNEQFF.

The V call is TRBV6-5, the J call TRBJ1-2; D is ambiguous. Germline V lookup: CDR1 MNHEY, CDR2 SVGAGI. The CDR3 sequence is 13 residues long. V was clipped by 8 bases and J by 2 bases, with 12 bases between them. The CDR3, as DNA: TGTGCCAGCCGAAGGACCGACAACTATGGCTACACCTTC. The encoded protein is CASRRTDNYGYTF.

Here the CDR3 DNA reads TGTGCCTGGAAGCGGGTCGGAGTGAACACTGAAGCTTTCTTT. Residues: CAWKRVGVNTEAFF. The rearrangement uses TRBV30 and TRBJ1-1; D not certain. Germline assignment: CDR1 GTSNPN and CDR2 SVGIG (reference sequence). The CDR3 is 14 amino acids. V lost 4 bases to trimming and J lost 0 bases, with 12 bases between them.

This sequence joins TRBV28 and TRBJ1-2, with TRBD1 matching 8 bases. This CDR3 is 14 amino acids long. Germline V gene lookup returns CDR1 MDHEN and CDR2 SYDVKM. The trim removed 2 bases at V and 5 bases at J, leaving 4 bases unmatched. This chain's CDR3 is CASSLLGQGYGYTF. The CDR3 coding sequence is TGTGCCAGCAGTTTACTCGGACAGGGATATGGCTACACCTTC.

V gene TRBV7-9 combines with J gene TRBJ2-7; 11 nucleotides match TRBD1. This CDR3 comprises 15 residues. CDR1 SEHNR and CDR2 FQNEAQ come from the germline V gene (reference sequence). V lost 5 bases and J lost 3; bases outside the gene matches: 6. CDR3 nucleotides: TGTGCCAGCAGCCTAACCGGGACAGGGGGCTACGAGCAGTACTTC. This sequence encodes CASSLTGTGGYEQYF.

This clone showed up just once. V and J are TRBV9 and TRBJ1-1; 12 bases align to TRBD1. The germline CDR1 and CDR2 sequences are SGDLS and YYNGEE. V was clipped by 0 bases and J by 6 bases; unmatched bases: 3. The CDR3 totals 15 residues. The CDR3 is CASSVGDRGPSEAFF. CDR3 sequence (DNA): TGTGCCAGCAGCGTAGGGGACAGGGGGCCGTCTGAAGCTTTCTTT.

The CDR3 coding sequence is TGTGCCAGCAGCGTGGGGCCGGCTTATAGCAATCAGCCCCAGCATTTT. Translating it yields CASSVGPAYSNQPQHF. The chain carries TRBV9 and TRBJ1-5; possible D gene TRBD1, 5 bases. CDR1 SGDLS and CDR2 YYNGEE come from the germline V gene. Trimming took 2 bases from V and 0 from J, leaving 12 bases between them. The CDR3 has 16 residues.

The chain couples TRBV4-2 to TRBJ1-1; TRBD1 matches 9 bases. This CDR3 spans 16 amino acids. Per the germline V gene, CDR1 is LGHNA and CDR2 is YNFKEQ. V was pared by 3 bases and J by 0 bases, with 5 bases of the junction left unmatched. The CDR3 sequence: CASSHTGGRMNTEAFF. CDR3 nucleotide sequence: TGTGCCAGCAGCCATACAGGGGGCAGGATGAACACTGAAGCTTTCTTT.

This clone was seen only once. The V and J genes are TRBV6-5 and TRBJ1-1; D is possibly TRBD1 (5 bases). CDR1 is MNHEY and CDR2 is SVGAGI in the germline V gene. V was trimmed by 8 bases and J by 5 bases, leaving 12 bases between them. CDR3 length: 12 residues. Here the CDR3 reads CASDYGGTEAFF. In DNA, the CDR3 is TGTGCCAGCGACTATGGGGGAACTGAAGCTTTCTTT.

The chain uses TRBV4-1 and TRBJ1-5; D is unresolved. The CDR3 is made up of 13 amino acids. Trimming pared 3 bases from V and 1 base from J, leaving 4 bases between. CDR1 MGHRA and CDR2 YSYEKL come from the germline V gene. The CDR3 sequence is CASSQGSNQPQHF. CDR3 DNA: TGCGCCAGCAGCCAGGGGAGCAATCAGCCCCAGCATTTT.

The CDR3 is CSAAGNEQFF. Here the CDR3 DNA reads TGCAGTGCAGCGGGGAATGAGCAGTTCTTC. The chain carries TRBV20-1 and TRBJ2-1; 7 nucleotides agree with TRBD2. The CDR3 length is 10 residues. Trimming removed 6 bases from V and 7 bases from J; junction bases left unmatched: 0. Per the germline V gene, CDR1 is DFQATT and CDR2 is SNEGSKA (reference sequence).

CDR3 DNA: TGTGCCAGCAGGGGGGGGACGGCCCACCTCGAGCAGTACTTC. Translation gives CASRGGTAHLEQYF. This chain joins TRBV27 and TRBJ2-7; TRBD2 matches 7 bases. The V gene end was trimmed by 6 bases and the J gene end by 6 bases; junction bases not matched to a gene: 11. Germline V gene data show CDR1 as MNHEY and CDR2 as SMNVEV (reference sequence). The CDR3 loop spans 14 amino acids.

The chain uses TRBV27 and TRBJ2-2; D gene unclear. CDR1 MNHEY and CDR2 SMNVEV come from the germline V gene (reference sequence). This CDR3 is 15 amino acids long. Trimming left V 5 bases short and J 5 bases short, with 15 bases between. The CDR3 sequence: CASSPTIWWTGELFF. The CDR3 DNA reads as TGTGCCAGCAGTCCCACAATCTGGTGGACCGGGGAGCTGTTTTTT.

This chain joins TRBV19 and TRBJ2-2; TRBD2 aligns across 9 bases. The V segment lost 6 bases and the J segment 4 bases; nucleotides outside the gene matches: 3. Looked up from germline, CDR1 is LNHDA and CDR2 is SQIVND (reference sequence). The CDR3 is made up of 14 amino acids. The CDR3 spells CASSLREGTGELFF. The CDR3 DNA follows: TGTGCCAGTAGCTTGCGGGAGGGCACCGGGGAGCTGTTTTTT.

In its sample, this clone was seen once. The chain uses TRBV2 and TRBJ2-7; 7 nucleotides align to TRBD2. From germline, CDR1 is SNHLY and CDR2 FYNNEI. The CDR3 spans 12 residues. V was clipped by 9 bases and J by 7 bases; unmatched bases: 9. The CDR3 sequence: CASGTTYGEQYF. CDR3 DNA: TGTGCCAGTGGGACTACCTACGGGGAGCAGTACTTC.

The rearrangement joins TRBV3-1 (or the pseudogene TRBV3-2) to TRBJ2-1; D is unclear. Germline V gives CDR1 LGHDT, CDR2 YNNKEL (reference sequence). This CDR3 has 15 amino acids. V dropped 0 bases and J dropped 5 bases, with 11 bases sitting between them. The CDR3 region has the DNA TGTGCCAGCAGCCAAGAGATGAGAACCGACAATGAGCAGTTCTTC. Translating gives CASSQEMRTDNEQFF.

The gene calls are TRBV7-9 and TRBJ2-1, with 12 bases lining up with TRBD2. The germline CDR1 and CDR2 sequences are SEHNR and FQNEAQ (reference sequence). The CDR3 runs 16 residues. V was pared by 5 bases and J by 8 bases, with 10 bases of the junction left unmatched. DNA of the CDR3: TGTGCCAGCAGCCCGAGGGGGCTAGCGGGAGGGGATGAGCAGTTCTTC. The encoded protein is CASSPRGLAGGDEQFF.

The chain combines TRBV19 with TRBJ1-1, with D unclear. The germline V gene encodes CDR1 LNHDA and CDR2 SQIVND (reference sequence). CDR3 length: 12 residues. Between the trimmed V and J ends, which lost 5 bases and 1 base, there was a span of 5 bases. DNA of the CDR3: TGTGCCAGTAGTTGGCCGAACACTGAAGCTTTCTTT. This gives the protein CASSWPNTEAFF.

This sequence joins TRBV27 and TRBJ1-1; D is possibly TRBD1 (6 bases). V shed 6 bases and J shed 0 bases, with 8 bases lying between them. CDR1 is MNHEY and CDR2 is SMNVEV in the germline V gene (reference sequence). The CDR3 is 13 residues long. The CDR3 protein is CASRGTMNTEAFF. The DNA for the CDR3 is TGTGCCAGCAGAGGGACAATGAACACTGAAGCTTTCTTT.

The chain has TRBV10-3 and TRBJ2-7; D remains ambiguous. Trimming removed 4 bases at V and 0 bases at J, with 4 bases between. CDR1 is ENHRY, CDR2 SYGVKD, per germline. The CDR3 contains 12 residues. The CDR3 sequence is CAISAVSYEQYF. The CDR3, as DNA: TGTGCCATCAGTGCAGTCTCCTACGAGCAGTACTTC.

The rearrangement joins TRBV19 to TRBJ1-3; no definite D call. CDR1 is LNHDA and CDR2 is SQIVND in the germline V gene (reference sequence). V gave up 6 bases and J gave up 0 bases, with 6 bases separating them. The CDR3 spans 13 residues. The CDR3 DNA reads as TGTGCCAGTAGACCCCCCTCTGGAAACACCATATATTTT. Translated: CASRPPSGNTIYF.

The rearrangement joins TRBV13 to TRBJ1-5; D gene uncertain. The CDR3 spans 14 residues. Trimming took off 1 base at V and 1 base at J, with 5 bases between the two ends. CDR1 is PRHDT, CDR2 FYEKMQ, per germline (reference sequence). CDR3 DNA: TGTGCCAGCAGCTTAGAGCAGAGCAATCAGCCCCAGCATTTT. This codes for CASSLEQSNQPQHF. The full variable domain, in which reference TRBV13 and TRBJ1-5 provide the parts outside the CDR3, is AAGVIQSPRHLIKEKRETATLKCYPIPRHDTVYWYQQGPGQDPQFLISFYEKMQSDKGSIPDRFSAQQFSDYHSELNMSSLELGDSALYFCASSLEQSNQPQHFGDGTRLSIL.

The chain is built from TRBV28 and TRBJ1-3; D uncertain. The CDR3 spans 14 residues. The germline V and J ends were trimmed by 2 bases and 4 bases, with 9 bases remaining between them. Germline values: CDR1 MDHEN, CDR2 SYDVKM. CDR3 sequence: CASSLGRTGNTIYF. DNA for the CDR3: TGTGCCAGCAGTTTAGGCAGAACCGGAAACACCATATATTTT.

This chain joins TRBV6-6 and TRBJ1-1, with TRBD1 matching 8 bases. There are 17 residues in the CDR3. The germline V gene encodes CDR1 MNHNY and CDR2 SVGAGI (reference sequence). V gave up 5 bases and J gave up 5 bases; unmatched junction bases: 16. The CDR3 sequence: CASSLIQQGVMFTEAFF. DNA for the CDR3: TGTGCCAGCAGTCTAATACAACAGGGGGTAATGTTTACTGAAGCTTTCTTT.

This clone came up a few times. The chain uses TRBV5-8 and TRBJ1-4, with TRBD1 matching 8 bases. Germline V gene data show CDR1 as SGHTS and CDR2 as YDEGEE. The CDR3 contains 14 residues. The V and J ends lost 0 bases and 7 bases, in that order; junction bases with no gene match: 2. CDR3 sequence (DNA): TGTGCCAGCAGCTTGGGACAGGGGTCTGAAAAACTGTTTTTT. Translating gives CASSLGQGSEKLFF.

The V and J genes are TRBV12-3 or TRBV12-4 and TRBJ1-2; 8 bases match TRBD1. V lost 6 bases, J lost 8 bases, and 8 bases stayed unmatched. The CDR3 length is 13 residues. The CDR3 spells CASSTRGLRGYTF. The CDR3 nucleotides read TGTGCCAGCAGCACCAGGGGGCTTCGGGGCTACACCTTC.

V is TRBV4-1 and J is TRBJ2-5; maybe TRBD1 (6 bases). V gave up 0 bases and J gave up 4 bases, with 9 bases separating them. CDR1 and CDR2 from the germline V gene are MGHRA and YSYEKL. The CDR3 loop spans 14 amino acids. DNA of the CDR3: TGCGCCAGCAGCCAAGATAGACAGGTAGAGACCCAGTACTTC. Translated, it gives CASSQDRQVETQYF.

The chain links TRBV11-2 to TRBJ2-3; no clear D gene. The ends were cut back, 1 base at V and 5 bases at J, with 4 bases in the middle. Germline V lookup: CDR1 SGHAT, CDR2 FQNNGV. The CDR3 has 12 residues. CDR3 in amino acids: CASSLGLDTQYF. The CDR3 coding sequence is TGTGCCAGCAGCTTAGGGCTAGATACGCAGTATTTT.

The chain is built from TRBV5-5 and TRBJ1-1; D is undetermined. V lost 2 bases, J lost 3 bases, and 11 bases lay in between. Germline V lookup: CDR1 SGHKS, CDR2 YYEKEE (reference sequence). The CDR3 spans 14 residues. CDR3 coding DNA: TGTGCCAGCAGCTTCACCCGGGATTACACTGAAGCTTTCTTT. It specifies CASSFTRDYTEAFF.

CDR3 sequence reads: CASSDGDRPSSYNEQFF. Written as DNA, the CDR3 is TGTGCCAGCAGTGACGGGGACCGCCCGAGCTCCTACAATGAGCAGTTCTTC. The rearrangement uses TRBV2 and TRBJ2-1, with D possibly called TRBD1 or TRBD2 (5 bases each). The CDR3 has 17 amino acids. V lost 3 bases and J lost 0, with 15 bases in between. Germline loops: CDR1 SNHLY, CDR2 FYNNEI.

CDR3 loop: CASSASYSSYNSPLHF. In DNA form, the CDR3 reads TGTGCCAGCAGTGCAAGTTACAGCTCCTATAATTCACCCCTCCACTTT. The rearrangement uses TRBV6-1 and TRBJ1-6; no clear D. CDR1 and CDR2 (germline): MNHNS, SASEGT. V shed 4 bases and J shed 0 bases, with 10 bases lying between them. The CDR3 is 16 amino acids.

The chain links TRBV27 to TRBJ2-7, with 7 nucleotides matching TRBD2. Losses at the gene ends were 5 bases for V and 2 bases for J; bases not matched to a gene: 6. Looked up from germline, CDR1 is MNHEY and CDR2 is SMNVEV (reference sequence). This CDR3 region has 14 residues. The DNA of the CDR3 is TGTGCCAGCAGTCCACAAGCGGGACCCTACGAGCAGTACTTC. Protein product: CASSPQAGPYEQYF.